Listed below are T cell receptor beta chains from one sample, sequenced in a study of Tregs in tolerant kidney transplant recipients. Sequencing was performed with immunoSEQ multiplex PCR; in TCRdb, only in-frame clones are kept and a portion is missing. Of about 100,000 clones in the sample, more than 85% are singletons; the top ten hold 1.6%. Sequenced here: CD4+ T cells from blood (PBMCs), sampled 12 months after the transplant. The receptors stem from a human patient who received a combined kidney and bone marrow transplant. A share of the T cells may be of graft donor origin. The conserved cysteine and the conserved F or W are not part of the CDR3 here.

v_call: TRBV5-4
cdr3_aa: ASSLGSGGTDTQY

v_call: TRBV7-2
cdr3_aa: ASSSPFKLAGLSYEQY

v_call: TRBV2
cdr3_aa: ASPGQGPVYT

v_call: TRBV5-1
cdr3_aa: ASSLGQGSYNSPLH

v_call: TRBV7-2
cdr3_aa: ASSFASGQTNYGYT

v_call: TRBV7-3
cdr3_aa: ASSLEGTGADTQY

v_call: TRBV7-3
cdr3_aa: ASSQNGRSYT

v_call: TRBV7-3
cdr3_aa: ASSSQGQGVDGYT

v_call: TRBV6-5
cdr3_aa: ASSQQGSYEQY

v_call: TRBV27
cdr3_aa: ASSLLQGNFRGEQY

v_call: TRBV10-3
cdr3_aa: AISFTSYEQY

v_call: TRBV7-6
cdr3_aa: ASSLGLAGVYEQY

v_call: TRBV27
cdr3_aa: ASSPTGVQGYNEQF

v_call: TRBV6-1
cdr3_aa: ASSTEIQETQY

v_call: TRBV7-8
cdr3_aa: ASSNWRGTDTQY

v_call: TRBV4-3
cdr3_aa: ASSRRSTSGDEQF

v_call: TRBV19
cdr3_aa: ASSRGSQDNSPLH

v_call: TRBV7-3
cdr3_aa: ASSAQSSGRVDEQF

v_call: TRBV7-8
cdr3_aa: ASSLTRDKKNIQY

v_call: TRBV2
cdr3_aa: ASRPTGIDGYT

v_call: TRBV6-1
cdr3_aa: ASSDRQGMNTGELF

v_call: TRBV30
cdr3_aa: ALTPNYGYT

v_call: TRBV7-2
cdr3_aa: ASSFSGTSGYYNEQF

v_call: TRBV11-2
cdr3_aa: ASRGLAGGEQF

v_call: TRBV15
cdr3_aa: ATSRKLANYGELF

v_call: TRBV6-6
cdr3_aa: ASSSVQKNTIY

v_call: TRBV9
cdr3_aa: ASSVAELAGDKQF

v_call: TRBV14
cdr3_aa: ASSQASGYNEQF

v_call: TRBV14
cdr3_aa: ASSPLLAVGETQY

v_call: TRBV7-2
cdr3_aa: ASSQRQGNSPLH

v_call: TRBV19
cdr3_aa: ASNTGTGTHEQF

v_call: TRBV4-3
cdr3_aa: ASRRKGAGELF

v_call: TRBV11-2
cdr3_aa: ASSLFRGTYEQY

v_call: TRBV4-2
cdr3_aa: ASSQDVQGYGYT

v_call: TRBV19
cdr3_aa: ASSTITSTDTQY

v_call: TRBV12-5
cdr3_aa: ASGLVLGQGLTYEQY

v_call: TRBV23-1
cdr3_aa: ASSRQPCTDTQY

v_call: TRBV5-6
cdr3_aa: ASSLGQGAWEQY

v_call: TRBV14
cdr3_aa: ASSQVTEINQPQH

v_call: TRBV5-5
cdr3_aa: ASSLGTGVSQPQH

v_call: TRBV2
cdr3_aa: ASSFTIRGTEQF

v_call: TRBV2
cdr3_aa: ASSERTGPYSNQPQH

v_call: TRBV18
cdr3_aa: ASSPGLEKAQY

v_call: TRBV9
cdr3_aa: ASSDPPQGPSNTGELF

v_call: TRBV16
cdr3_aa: ASSQSLTGGRNQPQH

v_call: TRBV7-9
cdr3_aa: AYSGTGTYEQY

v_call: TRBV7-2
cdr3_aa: ASSRQGFQTEAF

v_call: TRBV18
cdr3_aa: ASSRGRSSYEQY

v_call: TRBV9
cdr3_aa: ASSVTGTPLGELF

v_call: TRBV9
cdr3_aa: ASSVEGVTDTQY

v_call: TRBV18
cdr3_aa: ASSATGVAGYGYT

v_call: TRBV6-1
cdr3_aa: ASSGGRAENNSPLH

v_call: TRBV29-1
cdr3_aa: SEITTDEAF